This paragraph reports one T cell receptor beta chain. Cycle 7 day 1, cycle 4 day 1, and baseline were the timepoints at which blood was sampled. This record comes from a study of OX40 agonist ivuxolimab in advanced cancers. Study in general: Patients with hepatocellular carcinoma, melanoma, renal cell or head and neck cancer made up the dose-escalation patients. One patient with hepatocellular carcinoma and two with cutaneous melanoma, three in all, had partial responses.

Produced via immunoSEQ multiplex PCR; TCRdb's table is partial and in-frame only. The sample lists around 100,000 clones, nearly 90% seen once, with 0.15% to 0.2% in the top ten. The ends lost 2 bases at V and 4 bases at J; junction bases unmatched: 2. The germline V gene has CDR1 SNHLY and CDR2 FYNNEI. This CDR3 has 15 residues. The receptor was derived from an adult with an advanced solid tumor such as melanoma, head and neck, liver or kidney cancer. V and J are TRBV2 and TRBJ2-1, with 10 bases identical to TRBD2. Here the sequenced sample was CD4+ or CD8+ T cells sorted from blood, taken in a trial of the OX40 agonist ivuxolimab. CDR3: CASSEILAGYNEQFF. The CDR3 DNA reads TGTGCCAGCAGTGAAATACTAGCGGGGTACAATGAGCAGTTCTTC.